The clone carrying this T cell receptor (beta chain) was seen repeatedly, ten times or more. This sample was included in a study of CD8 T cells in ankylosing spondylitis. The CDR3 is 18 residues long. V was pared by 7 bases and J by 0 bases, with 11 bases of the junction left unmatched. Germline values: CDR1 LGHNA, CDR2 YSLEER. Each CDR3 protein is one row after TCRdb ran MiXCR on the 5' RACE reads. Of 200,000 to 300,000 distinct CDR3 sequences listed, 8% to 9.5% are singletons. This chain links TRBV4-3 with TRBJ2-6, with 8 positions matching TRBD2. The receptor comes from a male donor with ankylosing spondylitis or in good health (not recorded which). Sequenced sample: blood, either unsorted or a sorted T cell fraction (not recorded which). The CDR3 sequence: CASTSRTSTSSGANVLTF. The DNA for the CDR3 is TGCGCCAGCACCTCAAGGACTAGCACTAGCTCTGGGGCCAACGTCCTGACTTTC.